This T cell receptor (beta chain) was sequenced during a study of T-cell memory formation after mild COVID-19. The germline CDR1 and CDR2 sequences are SQVTM and ANQGSEA. The CDR3 contains 11 residues. Unmatched junction bases numbered 4, after V lost 5 bases and J lost 6 bases. The sample holds many counts of this clonotype. Constant-segment primers and 5'RACE yielded cDNA libraries for TCR alpha and TCR beta, each carrying sample barcodes and UMIs. Via MiXCR, TCRdb re-called the 5' RACE reads, giving one row per CDR3 protein. The sample yields 350,000 to 400,000 distinct CDR3 sequences, roughly 20% seen once.

The TCR sequence derives from an adult woman who had mild COVID-19 (a few samples of this study predate the infection). Cell type and time point are not known. Source material: PBMCs or a T cell subset sorted from them (not recorded which). V and J are TRBV29-1 and TRBJ2-7; 7 positions agree with TRBD1. CDR3 in DNA: TGCAGCGTTTCCACAGGGGCCGAGCAGTACTTC. As protein: CSVSTGAEQYF.